The clone carrying this T cell receptor beta chain was seen once. Its antigen is undetermined. This record comes from a study of cytomegalovirus exposure and HLA in healthy donors. Primers for the PCR totalled 60 Vbeta and 13 Jbeta. Sequenced by immunoSEQ multiplex PCR; TCRdb stores in-frame clones only, minus some. This table has 250,000 to 350,000 clones, roughly 85% appearing once. Broader study findings: Accurate HLA-A and HLA-B prediction from TCR beta sequences was reported for most subjects. It emerged from a later analysis that several of the most significant clusters appeared to be linked to common viral pathogens. In a later analysis, CMV-associated beta chains were mostly HLA-associated, it appeared. Per published reports, the classifier diagnosed cytomegalovirus status with high specificity and sensitivity.

In germline, CDR1 is MDHEN, CDR2 SYDVKM. V lost 0 bases and J lost 8; bases outside the gene matches: 9. The CDR3 loop spans 16 amino acids. The sequence was obtained from a man aged 35-49 years in good health and CMV-seropositive. This rearrangement joins TRBV28 to TRBJ1-4, with 7 nucleotides matching TRBD1. The sample consisted of PBMCs. CDR3 nucleotides: TGTGCCAGCAGTTTATGGGGACAGCCGGGGGGGGAAAAACTGTTTTTT. Translation gives CASSLWGQPGGEKLFF.